Presented here are 27 T cell receptor beta chains from one specimen sequenced in a study of cytomegalovirus exposure and HLA in healthy donors. In the PCR, 60 Vbeta and 13 Jbeta primers were used. Some clones are missing from TCRdb's copy, which holds only in-frame ones; the method was immunoSEQ multiplex PCR. The table has 110,000 or so clones, 74% seen once. Source material: PBMCs. The receptors stem from a human donor in good health.

This clone was seen once. The gene calls are TRBV19 and TRBJ2-1; 11 nucleotides agree with TRBD2. CDR1 is LNHDA and CDR2 is SQIVND in the germline V gene (reference sequence). V was clipped by 2 bases and J by 6 bases; unmatched bases: 0. This CDR3 contains 14 residues. This chain's CDR3 is CASSILAGGNEQFF. In DNA, the CDR3 is TGTGCCAGTAGTATACTAGCGGGAGGCAATGAGCAGTTCTTC.

To note about this clone: The sample has other DNA sequences that encode this CDR3 too. The chain links TRBV7-2 to TRBJ2-5; D call uncertain. V lost 1 base, J lost 3 bases, and 9 bases lay in between. Germline CDR1 and CDR2: SGHTA and FQGNSA. The CDR3 is made up of 14 amino acids. CDR3 protein: CASSLGTSKETQYF. The CDR3 nucleotides read TGTGCCAGCAGCTTAGGAACGTCTAAAGAGACCCAGTACTTC.

This clone was seen a few times. This chain connects TRBV2 to TRBJ2-1; TRBD2 agrees at 12 bases. V trimming: 7 bases; J trimming: 9 bases; junction bases outside the gene matches: 7. CDR1 and CDR2 (germline): SNHLY, FYNNEI. The CDR3 is 14 residues long. CDR3 DNA sequence: TGTGCCAGCACCCCTAGCGGGAGGGCCGTTGAGCAGTTCTTC. As protein: CASTPSGRAVEQFF. The full variable domain, with the rest looked up from reference TRBV2 and TRBJ2-1, is EPEVTQTPSHQVTQMGQEVILRCVPISNHLYFYWYRQILGQKVEFLVSFYNNEISEKSEIFDDQFSVERPDGSNFTLKIRSTKLEDSAMYFCASTPSGRAVEQFFGPGTRLTVL.

Turning to this clone: The junction does not match germline at one end; this may be a read error. The same CDR3 can be traced to other DNA sequences in this sample. The V gene is TRBV7-9, the J gene TRBJ1-2, with D unclear. This CDR3 is built from 13 residues. CDR1 and CDR2 (germline): SEHNR, FQNEAQ (reference sequence). DNA for the CDR3: TGCGCCAGCAGCCATGACACTAACTATGGCTACACCTTC. Translating it yields CASSHDTNYGYTF.

This clone appeared once. This chain uses TRBV19 with TRBJ2-6; 7 bases line up with TRBD1. Germline-derived CDR1 and CDR2 are LNHDA and SQIVND (reference sequence). CDR3 length: 14 residues. V trimming: 9 bases; J trimming: 1 base; junction bases outside the gene matches: 3. CDR3 sequence reads: CASQTGSGANVLTF. The CDR3 bases are TGTGCCAGCCAGACAGGGTCTGGGGCCAACGTCCTGACTTTC.

This chain joins TRBV6-5 and TRBJ2-7, with D unclear. This CDR3 region has 14 residues. V was trimmed by 0 bases and J by 6 bases, leaving 12 bases between them. CDR1 is MNHEY, CDR2 SVGAGI, per germline. The CDR3 protein is CASSYSTLEREQYF. DNA of the CDR3: TGTGCCAGCAGTTACTCTACCTTAGAGCGCGAGCAGTACTTC.

This clone has just a few counts. The genes are TRBV21-1 and TRBJ2-7; the table calls TRBD1, which could not be checked here. TRBV21-1 is tagged as a pseudogene. The CDR3 consists of 15 residues. The CDR3 coding sequence is TGTGCCAGCAGCAAAAGAGGGGGCGAGCTTTGGGAGCAGTACTTC. This sequence encodes CASSKRGGELWEQYF.

The chain carries TRBV7-2 and TRBJ2-7; 7 bases match TRBD1. V lost 5 bases and J lost 4; bases outside the gene matches: 8. Germline V CDR1 and CDR2: SGHTA, FQGNSA. This CDR3 has 14 residues. The CDR3 spells CASSPQTGSYEQYF. In DNA, the CDR3 is TGTGCCAGCAGCCCTCAGACAGGGTCTTACGAGCAGTACTTC.

The rearrangement joins TRBV6-5 to TRBJ2-3; 9 nucleotides agree with TRBD2. V was clipped by 7 bases and J by 3 bases; unmatched bases: 8. The CDR3 is 15 residues long. The germline CDR1 and CDR2 sequences are MNHEY and SVGAGI. The CDR3 loop reads CASTLSGSQTDTQYF. DNA of the CDR3: TGTGCCAGCACCCTTAGCGGGAGCCAAACAGATACGCAGTATTTT.

The chain links TRBV6-6 to TRBJ2-2; D might be TRBD2 (5 bases). Germline loops: CDR1 MNHNY, CDR2 SVGAGI (reference sequence). Trimming shortened V by 8 bases and J by 4 bases, and 20 bases separated the two germline ends. The CDR3 loop spans 16 amino acids. The CDR3 DNA is TGTGCCAGCGAATGGAAGGCGGCGGGCGGCACCGGGGAGCTGTTTTTT. Its translation: CASEWKAAGGTGELFF.

This clone has only a few counts. The genes are TRBV6-6 and TRBJ2-2; 7 bases align to TRBD1. The junction had 10 bases not matched to a gene; V was cut back by 9 bases and J by 3 bases. The CDR3 loop spans 15 amino acids. Germline CDR1 reads MNHNY; CDR2 reads SVGAGI (reference sequence). The CDR3 DNA is TGTGCCAGTCGAGTAACAGGGGCGGACACCGGGGAGCTGTTTTTT. Residues: CASRVTGADTGELFF.

This clone has a handful of counts. This chain uses TRBV5-4 with TRBJ1-5; the D gene is possibly TRBD1 (6 bases). This CDR3 comprises 14 residues. Germline lookup yields CDR1 SGHNT and CDR2 YYREEE (reference sequence). V lost 3 bases and J lost 4, with 11 bases in between. The CDR3 is CASSYGRGNQPQHF. In nucleotides, the CDR3 is TGTGCCAGCAGCTACGGCAGGGGAAATCAGCCCCAGCATTTT.

This chain uses TRBV2 with TRBJ2-5, with D maybe TRBD2 (6 bases). V was trimmed by 5 bases and J by 9 bases, leaving 19 bases between them. This CDR3 has 14 residues. Per the germline V gene, CDR1 is SNHLY and CDR2 is FYNNEI. The CDR3 DNA sequence: TGTGCCAGCAGTCCCCGGGAGTCCTCGAAGGCCCAGTACTTC. It specifies CASSPRESSKAQYF.

There are a few counts of this clone. V is TRBV5-8 and J is TRBJ2-7; 8 nucleotides match TRBD1. Trimming at V came to 3 bases and at J to 7 bases, leaving 9 bases not matched to a gene. This CDR3 comprises 14 residues. Per the germline V gene, CDR1 is SGHTS and CDR2 is YDEGEE. This CDR3 reads CASSSGTGGEEQYF. The CDR3 DNA follows: TGTGCCAGCAGCTCCGGGACAGGAGGGGAGGAGCAGTACTTC.

This clone was counted a few times. This chain joins TRBV10-3 and TRBJ2-7, with D maybe TRBD1 (6 bases). V lost 3 bases and J lost 5, with 8 bases in between. CDR3 length equals 12 residues. CDR1 is ENHRY and CDR2 is SYGVKD in the germline V gene. In DNA form, the CDR3 reads TGTGCCATCAGTGACAGGGGTCACGAGCAGTACTTC. It is translated as CAISDRGHEQYF.

The chain joins TRBV5-5 to TRBJ2-7; 9 nucleotides agree with TRBD1. Trimming took 2 bases from V and 3 from J; bases not matched to a gene: 12. The V gene's germline CDR1 is SGHKS and CDR2 YYEKEE (reference sequence). The CDR3 contains 17 residues. CDR3 bases: TGTGCCAGCAGCTTCGGACAGGGGAGGCTAGCGGTCTACGAGCAGTACTTC. Its translation: CASSFGQGRLAVYEQYF.

The chain has TRBV6-6 and TRBJ2-3; D is ambiguous. The CDR3 is made up of 11 amino acids. V gave up 7 bases and J gave up 5 bases, with 7 bases separating them. Germline V gene data show CDR1 as MNHNY and CDR2 as SVGAGI (reference sequence). The CDR3 protein is CASTIQDTQYF. The CDR3 DNA sequence: TGTGCCAGCACCATCCAAGATACGCAGTATTTT.

V is TRBV18 and J is TRBJ1-4, with a weak D call TRBD1 (6 bases). CDR3 length: 12 residues. V was cut by 8 bases and J by 11 bases, with 15 bases left in between. Germline assignment: CDR1 KGHSH and CDR2 LQKENI. The CDR3 bases are TGTGCCAGCGGACCTACCAGGGGTAAACTGTTTTTT. This codes for CASGPTRGKLFF.

The chain employs TRBV18 and TRBJ1-6; the D gene is possibly TRBD1 (5 bases). The germline gives CDR1 KGHSH, CDR2 LQKENI. The V and J ends lost 2 bases and 6 bases respectively, with 11 bases between them. The CDR3 contains 15 residues. The CDR3 spells CASSPLTASNSPLHF. The CDR3, as DNA: TGTGCCAGCTCACCATTGACAGCCTCTAATTCACCCCTCCACTTT.

This clone was seen more than once but under ten times. This chain links TRBV7-2 with TRBJ2-3; D is undetermined. The V and J ends lost 6 bases and 4 bases respectively, with 14 bases between them. The germline CDR1 and CDR2 sequences are SGHTA and FQGNSA. The length of the CDR3 is 14 residues. For the CDR3, the DNA is TGTGCCAGCAGTCCTCCCGCGAGCGCAGATACGCAGTATTTT. This translates into CASSPPASADTQYF. Variable domain in full (rest from reference TRBV7-2 and TRBJ2-3): GAGVSQSPSNKVTEKGKDVELRCDPISGHTALYWYRQSLGQGLEFLIYFQGNSAPDKSGLPSDRFSAERTGGSVSTLTIQRTQQEDSAVYLCASSPPASADTQYFGPGTRLTVL.

As for this clone: Other DNA sequences within the sample encode an identical CDR3. V usage is TRBV6-1 and J usage is TRBJ1-3; 7 bases match TRBD1. Unmatched junction bases numbered 4, after V lost 6 bases and J lost 2 bases. Germline CDR1 is MNHNS and CDR2 is SASEGT. The CDR3 is made up of 14 amino acids. For the CDR3, the DNA is TGTGCCAGCAGAGCCGACAGGGCTGGAAACACCATATATTTT. As protein: CASRADRAGNTIYF.

This clone was found a few times. The V call is TRBV28, the J call TRBJ1-1; a possible D gene is TRBD1 (6 bases). Germline CDR1 reads MDHEN; CDR2 reads SYDVKM. The V end was cut by 1 base, the J end by 8 bases, with 14 bases between. This CDR3 is built from 14 residues. CDR3 sequence: CASSLFNQGPEAFF. The CDR3 nucleotides read TGTGCCAGCAGTTTATTTAATCAGGGGCCGGAAGCTTTCTTT.

The rearrangement uses TRBV7-2 and TRBJ2-5; D uncertain. Trimming cost V 8 bases and J 2 bases, with 15 bases left between them. The CDR3 has 14 residues. The germline V gene encodes CDR1 SGHTA and CDR2 FQGNSA. CDR3 amino acids: CASSHRSRQETQYF. CDR3 coding DNA: TGTGCCAGCTCCCACCGGTCTCGACAAGAGACCCAGTACTTC.

This sequence joins TRBV7-3 and TRBJ1-1; D uncertain. From germline, CDR1 is SGHTA and CDR2 FQGTGA. The CDR3 runs 13 residues. The V gene lost 5 bases and the J gene lost 1 base, with 8 bases spanning the gap. CDR3 amino acids: CASSPRRNTEAFF. CDR3 sequence (DNA): TGTGCCAGCAGCCCTAGACGGAACACTGAAGCTTTCTTT.

This chain links TRBV28 with TRBJ1-1; 11 bases agree with TRBD1. The germline V gene has CDR1 MDHEN and CDR2 SYDVKM. The J segment lost 6 bases and the V segment lost 6 bases, leaving 9 bases of the junction unmatched. This CDR3 spans 15 amino acids. The CDR3 region is CASSRGGQGGAEAFF. The DNA for the CDR3 is TGTGCCAGCAGCAGGGGGGGACAGGGGGGCGCTGAAGCTTTCTTT. Combining the CDR3 with reference TRBV28 and TRBJ1-1 gives the whole variable domain DVKVTQSSRYLVKRTGEKVFLECVQDMDHENMFWYRQDPGLGLRLIYFSYDVKMKEKGDIPEGYSVSREKKERFSLILESASTNQTSMYLCASSRGGQGGAEAFFGQGTRLTVV.

The chain is built from TRBV4-2 and TRBJ1-1; D gene ambiguous. Deletions cut 4 bases from V and 0 bases from J, with 9 bases between. Germline V gives CDR1 LGHNA, CDR2 YNFKEQ. This CDR3 comprises 14 residues. As DNA, the CDR3 is TGTGCCAGCAGCCGTCTGAGGGTGAACACTGAAGCTTTCTTT. Its protein is CASSRLRVNTEAFF.

The chain combines TRBV9 with TRBJ1-3; 7 bases map to TRBD1. The germline V gene encodes CDR1 SGDLS and CDR2 YYNGEE. This CDR3 comprises 18 residues. Trimming at V came to 0 bases and at J to 4 bases, leaving 13 bases not matched to a gene. The CDR3 sequence: CASSVGAEGGAAGNTIYF. In DNA form, the CDR3 reads TGTGCCAGCAGCGTAGGGGCCGAAGGGGGCGCGGCGGGAAACACCATATATTTT.